What follows describes a single TCR beta chain. This clonotype came up a few times. Its antigen is unknown. No base qualities exist here, and no much larger clone lies one base off it. The data belong to a study of identical twins (dated by TCRdb to between 2015 and 2016). Some background on the complete study: To test whether fetal clonotypes persist, the study used deep sequencing on TCR alpha and beta repertoires from monozygotic twins, unrelated adults of various ages, and cord blood. Replicate twin experiments were performed at different times using different library preparation protocols to rule out contamination. Study-wide findings and limitations: In beta out-of-frame sequences, excess twin sharing was weaker, because having fewer shared sequences lowered the signal-to-noise ratio. Because the same donors could not be followed over many years, the conclusions relied on cross-sectional statistical analysis. Invariant T cells such as MAIT and iNKT could partly confound zero-insertion analyses, although diverse VJ usage argued against such confounding for most clonotypes. Abundant cord blood beta clonotypes carried fewer insertions; young adult naive repertoires showed a weaker similar trend, while memory repertoires showed none. Compared with coincidental sharing between unrelated individuals, out-of-frame TCR alpha sequences shared between twins showed an excess of sequences with low generation probability. In monozygotic twins, recombination models systematically underestimated out-of-frame TCR alpha sharing, but the models matched the sharing seen between unrelated individuals.

Every donor was a healthy Caucasian. The twin cohort comprised three pairs of female monozygotic twins, all aged roughly 18 to 30 years. Positive isolation kits from Invitrogen were used to isolate CD4+ and CD8+ T cell populations. Receptor libraries were prepared by 5' RACE. The run used an Illumina HiSeq 2000. A universal primer binding site was added through template switching, and the final cDNA carried a unique molecular identifier so that TCR cDNA molecules could be counted accurately. Specific primers in the conserved constant-segment region were used to synthesize first-strand cDNA for TCR alpha and beta chains. To control for contamination, every cDNA library carried two barcodes: a SMART-Mk sample barcode plus Illumina barcodes. TruSeq adapter sequences and Illumina sample barcodes were added in two successive PCR steps. The TCR alpha and beta cDNA libraries were sequenced on the Illumina HiSeq platform using custom primers. The authors' analysis ran thus. Unique molecular identifiers were extracted from raw reads with MiGEC, and CDR3 positions were determined with MiXCR. For each individual, recombination models were inferred using an EM algorithm with the repgenHMM and IGoR tools. The analysis of shared clonotypes was done with the tcR package in R, with sharing normalized by the product of cloneset sizes. To study raw recombination free of thymic and clonal selection effects, out-of-frame nonproductive sequences were analyzed. TCRdb reran the public reads through fastp at Q25 and MiXCR, keeping productive beta chains. One record per CDR3 amino acid sequence lists the most common genes and DNA. What appears here as the V and J calls and clone size reflects TCRdb's work, not the paper's. This sample has hundreds of thousands of distinct CDR3 sequences in its table, and roughly a quarter of those were observed once. 2.9% of the sample lies in the top ten.

CDR3 length: 13 amino acids, cysteine to phenylalanine. Only the CDR3 DNA stays, 39 bases, in frame from base 1. For CDR1 and CDR2, the germline V gene lists ENHRY and SYGVKD. V is pared back by 9 bases and J by 0 bases, with 11 bases lying between the germline termini. This same sample was also taken into another study, of T cells expressing NK-cell markers. From that second study: TCR beta-chain repertoires were profiled in sorted CD3+CD56+NKG2C+, CD3+CD56+NKG2C- and CD3+CD56-NKG2C+ T-cell subsets from fewer than 10 donors. Among the eight sequenced donors, seven were HCMV-seropositive and one was HCMV-seronegative. In several experiments an anti-gammadeltaTCR antibody was added to restrict sorting to alphabetaTCR-expressing T cells. In six donors, the dominant CD3+CD56+NKG2C+ clonotypes were among the top 10 CD8+ clonotypes and accounted for about 1.0-8% of CD8+ T cells. Those dominant clonotypes were again the most abundant among CD3+CD56-NKG2C+ cells in a handful of donors, at about 28.3-65%. It remained unclear whether the expanded NKG2C-expressing T cell clones were specific for HCMV antigens. The eight sequenced donors were randomly selected healthy volunteers, three men and five women. To determine HCMV serostatus, a commercial ELISA kit was used to detect HCMV-specific IgG in serum. Reads were demultiplexed and grouped by UMI with MIGEC, and clonotypes were assembled and quantified with MiTCR. To exclude erroneous sequences, any TCR cDNA sequence not supported by at least two reads was discarded. Downstream repertoire analysis used the tcR package, and clonotypes were matched across fractions by CDR3 nucleotide sequence plus V segment. VDJmatch was used to annotate antigen specificity against VDJdb, with one amino acid substitution allowed in CDR3.

Sequenced sample: CD4+ T cells sorted from blood. The TCR sequence derives from a woman under 30 in good health. The chain is encoded by TRBV10-3 joined to TRBJ1-1; a tentative D match to TRBD1 spans 5 bases. The CDR3 has the sequence CAMTRQMNTEAFF. The DNA sequence is TGTGCCATGACCCGACAGATGAACACTGAAGCTTTCTTT.